This is a list of T cell receptor beta chains from one sample in a study of human T cells and chemical hapten exposure. TCRdb ran MiXCR on the RACE reads and lists one entry per CDR3 protein. This table holds about 300,000 distinct CDR3 sequences, 4.5% to 7% found once. The specimen was whole blood, collected in connection with sensitization to the hapten diphenylcyclopropenone (DPC). These receptors all stem from a woman younger than 30 with alopecia areata. Some clones in this sample may be carry-over from other donors' samples. The CDR3 runs from the conserved cysteine through the conserved F or W. The order of the fields is V gene, CDR3 protein.

>TRBV4-1
CASSQDRVRGFTEAFF
>TRBV7-8
CASSLKQGGTDTQYF
>TRBV10-3
CATRIGGDQPQHF
>TRBV11-2
CASSLDRVVGYTF
>TRBV20-1
CSARYRHLLYEQYF
>TRBV9
CASSVGSVPGANVLTF
>TRBV6-5
CASSGRGGGGTEAFF
>TRBV6-2/TRBV6-3
CASSPQRAGTEAFF
>TRBV6-5
CASRGTNEQYF
>TRBV4-1
CASSHGMGGGYREQFF
>TRBV7-2
CASSSEILAKNIQYF
>TRBV6-1
CASKVGSSPLPDTQYF
>TRBV5-1
CASSLQEANGYTF
>TRBV4-1
CASSQIGVRGLGDYGYTF
>TRBV10-3
CAINRGSFEAFF
>TRBV5-1
CASSSAGSGQETQYF
>TRBV6-6
CASQKGSGNTIYF
>TRBV20-1
CSARDPSFSVGETQYF
>TRBV5-1
CASSLGENYNEQFF
>TRBV6-5
CASMRDSAGTQYF
>TRBV5-1
CASSLDRGQAFF
>TRBV4-1
CASSQALAGVSDTQYF
>TRBV28
CASSGGQGNEKLFF
>TRBV18
CASSPLGARGMNTEAFF
>TRBV7-9
CASSSNRGLDEKLFF
>TRBV3-1
CASSRGTENEKLFF
>TRBV4-2
CASSQSEGAGGNQPQHF
>TRBV12-3/TRBV12-4
CASSLTGIIETQYF
>TRBV7-2
CASSPVDTQYF
>TRBV12-3/TRBV12-4
CASCTLNTEAFF
>TRBV5-1
CASSLDGTGRGELFF
>TRBV12-3/TRBV12-4
CASSSGGAVGELFF
>TRBV5-1
CASSELFYGQDYGYTF
>TRBV4-1
CASSLGTGLSGANVLTF
>TRBV9
CASSPRETSTLYEQYF
>TRBV7-8
CASSLPVSAAGTEAFF
>TRBV29-1
CSVESGIGGEQFF
>TRBV27
CASSARLANTGELFF
>TRBV4-2
CASSQAGLAGGSTDTQYF
>TRBV4-3
CASSQDSSRQDTDTQYF
>TRBV12-3/TRBV12-4
CASGPSGPTDTQYF
>TRBV21-1
CASSKGSDRVEGTGELFF
>TRBV5-1
CASSLERRGGPLAETFF
>TRBV7-8
CASSLSAGSGNTIYF
>TRBV12-3/TRBV12-4
CASSFLAQIPNTGELFF
>TRBV12-3/TRBV12-4
CASSVSGTWTGELFF
>TRBV7-8
CASSLVSVASDTQYF
>TRBV20-1
CSARPLAGTGELFF
>TRBV9
CASSVGPSSGSGNTIYF